These 17 T cell receptor beta chains were all obtained from the same sample, sequenced in a study of blood T cell repertoires in COVID-19. The method was immunoSEQ multiplex PCR; TCRdb's version includes in-frame clones alone and lacks a portion of them. The table has 90,000 to 150,000 clones, about 83% seen once. The sequencing sample was made of peripheral blood. All receptors derive from a man aged 60 to 75 with acute or convalescent COVID-19.

Remarks on this clone: The sample has other DNA sequences that encode this CDR3 too. V gene TRBV18 combines with J gene TRBJ2-1; D perhaps matches TRBD2 (6 bases). V gave up 3 bases and J gave up 6 bases, with 12 bases separating them. Germline V CDR1 and CDR2: KGHSH, LQKENI. This CDR3 has 14 amino acids. Here the CDR3 reads CASSPPAGLNEQFF. The CDR3 coding sequence is TGTGCCAGCTCACCCCCCGCGGGACTCAATGAGCAGTTCTTC. The full variable domain, with the rest looked up from reference TRBV18 and TRBJ2-1, is NAGVMQNPRHLVRRRGQEARLRCSPMKGHSHVYWYRQLPEEGLKFMVYLQKENIIDESGMPKERFSAEFPKEGPSILRIQQVVRGDSAAYFCASSPPAGLNEQFFGPGTRLTVL.

V and J are TRBV9 and TRBJ1-6; maybe TRBD1 (5 bases). There are 14 residues in the CDR3. V was shortened by 3 bases and J by 7 bases, with 11 bases between the two germline ends. CDR1 and CDR2 from the germline V gene are SGDLS and YYNGEE. The CDR3 spells CASSAWGGNSPLHF. The CDR3 DNA reads as TGTGCCAGCAGCGCCTGGGGGGGAAATTCACCCCTCCACTTT.

The chain joins TRBV27 to TRBJ2-7; 9 bases match TRBD2. J lost 0 bases, V lost 0 bases, and 9 bases had no gene match. The V gene's germline CDR1 is MNHEY and CDR2 SMNVEV (reference sequence). The CDR3 consists of 18 residues. CDR3 region: CASSLSYPSGMSSYEQYF. The CDR3, as DNA: TGTGCCAGCAGTTTATCGTACCCTAGCGGGATGAGCTCCTACGAGCAGTACTTC.

The rearrangement links TRBV5-5 to TRBJ1-5; TRBD1 matches 8 bases. Germline CDR1 reads SGHKS; CDR2 reads YYEKEE (reference sequence). The ends lost 0 bases at V and 5 bases at J; junction bases unmatched: 4. This CDR3 has 15 amino acids. The CDR3 loop reads CASSLAGGADQPQHF. CDR3 sequence (DNA): TGTGCCAGCAGCTTGGCAGGGGGCGCGGATCAGCCCCAGCATTTT.

This clone was seen only once. The gene calls are TRBV10-3 and TRBJ2-4; 9 bases are a match to TRBD1. The CDR3 spans 16 residues. The junction had 6 bases not matched to a gene; V was cut back by 4 bases and J by 2 bases. Germline V CDR1 and CDR2: ENHRY, SYGVKD. The CDR3 region has the DNA TGTGCCATCAGTGTTGGGGACAGGGCATCCAAAAACATTCAGTACTTC. As protein: CAISVGDRASKNIQYF.

The genes are TRBV3-1 (or the pseudogene TRBV3-2) and TRBJ2-7; D is unresolved. The germline gives CDR1 LGHDT, CDR2 YNNKEL (reference sequence). The CDR3 is made up of 13 amino acids. Trimming cost V 0 bases and J 2 bases, with 5 bases left between them. CDR3 sequence (DNA): TGTGCCAGCAGCCAAGATAAAACCTACGAGCAGTACTTC. Translating it yields CASSQDKTYEQYF.

The chain recombines TRBV4-3 with TRBJ1-2; D possibly corresponds to TRBD1 (5 bases). Germline CDR1 is LGHNA and CDR2 is YSLEER. CDR3 length equals 16 residues. V lost 1 base, J lost 1 base, and 13 bases lay in between. The CDR3 region has the DNA TGCGCCAGCAGCCAAGGGGGGGGGTCTTTTAACTATGGCTACACCTTC. Translating it yields CASSQGGGSFNYGYTF.

The gene calls are TRBV24-1 and TRBJ2-1; 7 positions match TRBD2. Looked up from germline, CDR1 is KGHDR and CDR2 is SFDVKD. The V segment lost 8 bases and the J segment 0 bases; nucleotides outside the gene matches: 6. CDR3 length equals 15 residues. In DNA form, the CDR3 reads TGTGCCACCACTCCGGGGAGGGCCTCCTACAATGAGCAGTTCTTC. The encoded protein is CATTPGRASYNEQFF.

This rearrangement joins TRBV3-1 (or the pseudogene TRBV3-2) to TRBJ2-1, with 8 nucleotides matching TRBD2. Germline CDR1 reads LGHDT; CDR2 reads YNNKEL (reference sequence). The length of the CDR3 is 16 residues. Trimming cost V 0 bases and J 7 bases; bases outside gene matches: 8. CDR3 bases: TGTGCCAGCAGCCAAGAGGTCCGGGAGGGTCGGAATGAGCAGTTCTTC. Its translation: CASSQEVREGRNEQFF.

The chain has TRBV10-3 and TRBJ2-1; 9 bases match TRBD2. The CDR3 runs 15 residues. V dropped 4 bases and J dropped 6; count of bases not matched to a gene: 7. Per the germline V gene, CDR1 is ENHRY and CDR2 is SYGVKD. Here the CDR3 reads CAISAPGLASNEQFF. For the CDR3, the DNA is TGTGCCATCAGTGCGCCGGGACTAGCCTCCAATGAGCAGTTCTTC.

The V and J genes are TRBV3-1 (or the pseudogene TRBV3-2) and TRBJ1-6, with a weak D call TRBD1 (5 bases). Trimming took off 2 bases at V and 7 bases at J, with 15 bases between the two ends. The CDR3 extends over 16 amino acids. Germline values: CDR1 LGHDT, CDR2 YNNKEL (reference sequence). In nucleotides, the CDR3 is TGTGCCAGCAGCCAAAGTGGGGGGGTTAGGAATTCACCCCTCCACTTT. This sequence encodes CASSQSGGVRNSPLHF.

The rearrangement links TRBV7-6 to TRBJ2-7; 7 nucleotides align to TRBD2. The CDR3 has 15 residues. Trimming cost V 1 base and J 9 bases; bases outside gene matches: 12. Germline CDR1 SGHVS, CDR2 FNYEAQ. CDR3 nucleotide sequence: TGTGCCAGCAGCTTAGGGGACTACCCTAATGATGGGCAGTACTTC. Translating it yields CASSLGDYPNDGQYF.

This CDR3 reads CASSPGGSSYEQYF. The CDR3 bases are TGTGCCAGCTCACCAGGGGGCAGCTCCTACGAGCAGTACTTC. This chain links TRBV18 with TRBJ2-7; D might be TRBD1 (6 bases). CDR1 KGHSH and CDR2 LQKENI come from the germline V gene. The CDR3 has 14 residues. The V gene lost 2 bases and the J gene lost 0 bases, with 8 bases spanning the gap.

The rearrangement links TRBV29-1 to TRBJ2-1, with TRBD2 identical over 11 bases. The J segment lost 2 bases and the V segment lost 5 bases, leaving 2 bases of the junction unmatched. Germline CDR1 SQVTM, CDR2 ANQGSEA. This CDR3 has 14 residues. The CDR3 region has the DNA TGCAGCGTTATAGCGGGAGGGCCCTACAATGAGCAGTTCTTC. Translation gives CSVIAGGPYNEQFF.

This clone has more than one count but fewer than ten. The chain recombines TRBV10-2 with TRBJ2-5; D is possibly TRBD2 (5 bases). Trimming removed 2 bases at V and 2 bases at J, with 9 bases between. CDR3 length equals 14 residues. The V gene's germline CDR1 is WSHSY and CDR2 SAAADI. The CDR3 nucleotides are TGCGCCAGCAGTGAGGACTACGCACAAGAGACCCAGTACTTC. The encoded protein is CASSEDYAQETQYF.

The genes are TRBV19 and TRBJ2-6, with 8 bases identical to TRBD1. The germline gives CDR1 LNHDA, CDR2 SQIVND (reference sequence). The ends lost 7 bases at V and 2 bases at J; junction bases unmatched: 4. CDR3 length: 15 residues. CDR3 protein: CASTQDRAGANVLTF. CDR3 DNA: TGTGCCAGTACTCAGGACAGGGCTGGGGCCAACGTCCTGACTTTC.

This chain connects TRBV24-1 to TRBJ2-5, with TRBD1 matching 8 bases. V lost 5 bases to trimming and J lost 5 bases; unmatched junction nucleotides: 15. This CDR3 is built from 17 residues. CDR1 and CDR2 from the germline V gene are KGHDR and SFDVKD. CDR3 coding DNA: TGTGCCACCAGTGGGTTCCTCCTCGGGACAGGTAGGGAGACCCAGTACTTC. Translated: CATSGFLLGTGRETQYF.